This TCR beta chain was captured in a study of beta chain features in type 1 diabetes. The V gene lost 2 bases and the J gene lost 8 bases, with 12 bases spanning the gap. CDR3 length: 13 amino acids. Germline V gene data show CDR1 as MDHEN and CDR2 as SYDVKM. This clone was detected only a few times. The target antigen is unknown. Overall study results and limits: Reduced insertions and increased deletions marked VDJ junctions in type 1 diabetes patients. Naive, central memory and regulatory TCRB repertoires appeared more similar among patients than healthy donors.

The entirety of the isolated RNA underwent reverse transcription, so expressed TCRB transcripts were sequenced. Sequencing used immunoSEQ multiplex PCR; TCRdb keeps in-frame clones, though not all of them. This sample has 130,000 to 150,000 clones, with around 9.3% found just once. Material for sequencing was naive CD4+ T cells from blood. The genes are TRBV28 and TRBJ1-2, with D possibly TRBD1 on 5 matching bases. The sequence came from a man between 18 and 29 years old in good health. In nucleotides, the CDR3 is TGTGCCAGCAGTTTAGACCAGGGAGGCGGCTACACCTTC. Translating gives CASSLDQGGGYTF.